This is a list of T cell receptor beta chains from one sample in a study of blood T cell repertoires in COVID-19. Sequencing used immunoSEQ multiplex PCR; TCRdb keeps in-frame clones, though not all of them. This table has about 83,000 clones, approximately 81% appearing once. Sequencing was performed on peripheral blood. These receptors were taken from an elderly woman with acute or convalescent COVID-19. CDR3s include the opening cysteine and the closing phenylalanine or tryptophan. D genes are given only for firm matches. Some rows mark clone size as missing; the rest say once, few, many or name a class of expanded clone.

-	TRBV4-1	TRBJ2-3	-	CASSLAGRTDTQYF	TGCGCCAGCAGCCTCGCGGGAAGGACAGATACGCAGTATTTT
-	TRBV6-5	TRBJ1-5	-	CASSSQGSNQPQHF	TGTGCCAGCAGTTCCCAGGGGAGCAATCAGCCCCAGCATTTT
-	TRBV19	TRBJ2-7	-	CASSTGYSSYEQYF	TGTGCCAGTAGCACAGGGTACAGCTCCTACGAGCAGTACTTC
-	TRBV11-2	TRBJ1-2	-	CASSLEAGVVSGSSYGYTF	TGTGCCAGCAGCTTAGAGGCGGGGGTAGTCAGTGGGAGTAGCTATGGCTACACCTTC
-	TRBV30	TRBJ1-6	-	CAWSRRAGLPSNSPLHF	TGTGCCTGGAGTAGGAGGGCAGGGCTCCCTAGTAATTCACCCCTCCACTTT
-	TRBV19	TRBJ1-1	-	CASSGGSGPLMNTEAFF	TGTGCCAGTAGCGGGGGGTCCGGACCCCTAATGAACACTGAAGCTTTCTTT
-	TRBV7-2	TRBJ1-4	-	CASSFGGSNEKLFF	TGTGCCAGCAGCTTCGGGGGATCTAATGAAAAACTGTTTTTT
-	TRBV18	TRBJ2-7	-	CASSPLAGADYEQYF	TGTGCCAGCTCACCGTTGGCCGGTGCGGATTACGAGCAGTACTTC
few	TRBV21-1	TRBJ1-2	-	CASSKSVYGYTF	TGTGCCAGCAGCAAGTCGGTCTATGGCTACACCTTC
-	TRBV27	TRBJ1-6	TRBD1	CASSQPGQGRRVGSPLHF	TGTGCCAGCAGTCAACCGGGACAGGGAAGGAGAGTCGGCTCACCCCTCCACTTT
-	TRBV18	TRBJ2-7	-	CASSPSAAGDEQYF	TGTGCCAGCTCACCAAGTGCGGCAGGGGACGAGCAGTACTTC
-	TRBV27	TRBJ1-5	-	CASSLRLTDSNQPQHF	TGTGCCAGCAGTTTAAGATTGACAGATAGCAATCAGCCCCAGCATTTT
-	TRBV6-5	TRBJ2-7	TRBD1	CASSYHGQGRSEQYF	TGTGCCAGCAGTTATCACGGACAGGGGAGGAGCGAGCAGTACTTC
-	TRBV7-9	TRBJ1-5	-	CASSLLTENQPQHF	TGTGCCAGCAGCTTACTGACAGAGAATCAGCCCCAGCATTTT
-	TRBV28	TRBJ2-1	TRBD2	CASSPPGLAGGLEQFF	TGTGCCAGCAGTCCGCCGGGACTAGCGGGGGGGCTGGAGCAGTTCTTC
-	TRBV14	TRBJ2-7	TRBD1	CASSQGQGTVYYEQYF	TGTGCCAGCAGCCAAGGACAGGGAACGGTCTACTACGAGCAGTACTTC
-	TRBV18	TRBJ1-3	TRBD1	CASATGEGNTIYF	TGTGCCAGCGCGACAGGGGAAGGAAACACCATATATTTT
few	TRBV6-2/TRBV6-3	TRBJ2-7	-	CASSNRVGGETYEQYF	TGTGCCAGCAGCAACAGGGTTGGGGGTGAAACCTACGAGCAGTACTTC
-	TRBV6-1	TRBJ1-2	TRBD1	CASSEAPWRDRGLFYGYTF	TGTGCCAGCAGTGAAGCCCCATGGCGGGACAGGGGCCTCTTTTATGGCTACACCTTC
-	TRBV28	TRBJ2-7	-	CASSPTYPHSYEQYF	TGTGCCAGCAGTCCTACCTACCCCCACTCCTACGAGCAGTACTTC
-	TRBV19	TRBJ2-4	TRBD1	CASRTGGRGNIQYF	TGTGCCAGTAGAACAGGGGGCCGCGGTAACATTCAGTACTTC
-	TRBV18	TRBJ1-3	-	CASSPVRTALTSGNTIYF	TGTGCCAGCTCACCTGTCCGGACAGCACTAACCTCTGGAAACACCATATATTTT
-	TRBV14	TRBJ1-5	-	CASSQGPSQPQHF	TGTGCCAGCAGCCAGGGGCCTAGTCAGCCCCAGCATTTT
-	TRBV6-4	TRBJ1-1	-	CASSLAPNTEAFF	TGTGCCAGCAGTTTAGCTCCGAACACTGAAGCTTTCTTT
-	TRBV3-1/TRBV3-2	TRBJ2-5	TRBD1	CASSPPGTGQSETQYF	TGTGCCAGCAGCCCGCCCGGGACAGGGCAATCGGAGACCCAGTACTTC
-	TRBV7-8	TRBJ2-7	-	CASSLVGGGSYEQYF	TGTGCCAGCAGCTTAGTAGGGGGGGGGTCCTACGAGCAGTACTTC
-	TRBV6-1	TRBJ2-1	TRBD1	CASSDGPGGIEQFF	TGTGCCAGCAGTGATGGGCCAGGGGGAATTGAGCAGTTCTTC
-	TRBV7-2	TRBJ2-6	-	CASSLADMSGVSGANVLTF	TGTGCCAGCAGCTTAGCGGATATGTCCGGGGTCTCTGGGGCCAACGTCCTGACTTTC
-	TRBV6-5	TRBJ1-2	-	CASSLQAIYGYTF	TGTGCCAGCAGTTTACAGGCGATCTATGGCTACACCTTC
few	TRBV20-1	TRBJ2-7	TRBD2	CSASWTSGSYEQYF	TGCAGTGCTAGTTGGACTAGCGGGAGCTACGAGCAGTACTTC
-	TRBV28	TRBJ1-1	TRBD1	CASTVGDRNTEAFF	TGTGCCAGCACCGTGGGGGACAGAAACACTGAAGCTTTCTTT
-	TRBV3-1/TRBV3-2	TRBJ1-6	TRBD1	CASSRDRGRNSPPHF	TGTGCCAGCAGCCGAGACAGGGGCCGTAATTCACCCCCCCACTTT
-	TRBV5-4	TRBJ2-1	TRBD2	CASRPEALAGDNEQFF	TGTGCCAGCAGACCGGAAGCGCTAGCGGGGGACAATGAGCAGTTCTTC
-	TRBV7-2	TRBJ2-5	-	CASSPRETQYF	TGTGCCAGCAGCCCGAGGGAGACCCAGTACTTC
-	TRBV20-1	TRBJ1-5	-	CSASRGAEGNQPQHF	TGCAGTGCTAGTCGGGGGGCGGAGGGCAATCAGCCCCAGCATTTT
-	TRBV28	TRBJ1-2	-	CASSLPRLIGGYTF	TGTGCCAGCAGTTTACCCCGACTAATTGGTGGCTACACCTTC
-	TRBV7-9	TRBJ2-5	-	CASSFSETQYF	TGTGCCAGCAGCTTTAGTGAGACCCAGTACTTC
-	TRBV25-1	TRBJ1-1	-	CASRPQRVGGTEAFF	TGTGCCAGCAGGCCCCAGAGGGTCGGGGGCACTGAAGCTTTCTTT
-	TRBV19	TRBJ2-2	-	CASSHPGLNTGELFF	TGTGCCAGTAGCCATCCGGGATTAAACACCGGGGAGCTGTTTTTT
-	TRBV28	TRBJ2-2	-	CASSLMTAGTGELFF	TGTGCCAGCAGCTTGATGACTGCGGGAACCGGGGAGCTGTTTTTT
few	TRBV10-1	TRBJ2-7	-	CASSEGPRDIAYHEQYF	TGCGCCAGCAGTGAGGGTCCTAGGGACATCGCCTACCACGAGCAGTACTTC
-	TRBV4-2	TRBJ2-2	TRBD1	CASSQARTGGANTGELFF	TGTGCCAGCAGCCAGGCCCGTACAGGGGGCGCGAACACCGGGGAGCTGTTTTTT
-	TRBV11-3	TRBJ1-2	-	CASSHREGSNYGYTF	TGTGCCAGCAGCCACCGGGAAGGGTCGAACTATGGCTACACCTTC
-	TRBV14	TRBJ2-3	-	CASSNTPTQYF	TGTGCCAGCAGTAACACCCCTACGCAGTATTTT
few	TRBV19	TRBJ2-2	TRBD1	CATPRTGGSTGELFF	TGTGCCACCCCCCGGACAGGGGGAAGCACCGGGGAGCTGTTTTTT
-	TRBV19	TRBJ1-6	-	CASSIRTERNSPLHF	TGTGCCAGTAGTATCCGGACTGAACGAAATTCACCCCTCCACTTT
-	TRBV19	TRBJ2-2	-	CASSIPSLTVTGELFF	TGTGCCAGTAGTATCCCTTCTCTGACAGTCACCGGGGAGCTGTTTTTT
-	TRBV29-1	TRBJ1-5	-	CSVLGGGAGNQPQHF	TGCAGCGTTTTAGGTGGGGGGGCCGGCAATCAGCCCCAGCATTTT
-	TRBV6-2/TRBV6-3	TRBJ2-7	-	CASSYSYGAYEQYF	TGTGCCAGCAGTTACTCGTACGGGGCCTACGAGCAGTACTTC
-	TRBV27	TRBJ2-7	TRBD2	CASSFSLAGGYEQYF	TGTGCCAGCAGTTTCTCACTAGCGGGGGGATACGAGCAGTACTTC
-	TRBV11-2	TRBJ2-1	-	CASSLLHYEQFF	TGTGCCAGCAGCTTACTGCACTACGAGCAGTTCTTC
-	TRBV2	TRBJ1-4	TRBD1	CASMGQGLANEKLFF	TGTGCCAGCATGGGACAGGGGCTTGCTAATGAAAAACTGTTTTTT